These T cell receptor beta chains were read from a single sample in a study of cytomegalovirus exposure and HLA in healthy donors. Some clones are missing from TCRdb's copy, which holds only in-frame ones; the method was immunoSEQ multiplex PCR. The repertoire holds some 170,000 clones, with roughly 85% as singletons. The sample taken for sequencing was PBMCs. These TCRs come from a man aged 35-49 years in good health and CMV-seropositive. The CDR3 runs from the conserved cysteine through the conserved F or W. The D gene is left open where the match is weak. Size is stated for part of the rows, as once, few or many counts, or as a class when the clone is expanded.

clone size: NA; V gene: TRBV13; J gene: TRBJ2-6; D gene: NA; CDR3 protein: CASSLRAGGANGLTF; CDR3 DNA: TGTGCCAGCAGCTTACGGGCCGGAGGGGCCAACGGCCTGACTTTC
clone size: NA; V gene: TRBV4-1; J gene: TRBJ1-1; D gene: NA; CDR3 protein: CASSLSWNTEAFF; CDR3 DNA: TGCGCCAGCAGCCTATCGTGGAACACTGAAGCTTTCTTT
clone size: NA; V gene: TRBV7-9; J gene: TRBJ2-2; D gene: TRBD1; CDR3 protein: CSSSSTLRQGAGVTGELFF; CDR3 DNA: TGTTCCAGCAGCTCGACTTTACGACAGGGGGCGGGGGTAACCGGGGAGCTGTTTTTT
clone size: NA; V gene: TRBV9; J gene: TRBJ2-1; D gene: TRBD2; CDR3 protein: CASSDPPGLLYNEQFF; CDR3 DNA: TGTGCCAGCAGCGACCCTCCGGGACTACTATACAATGAGCAGTTCTTC
clone size: NA; V gene: TRBV5-5; J gene: TRBJ2-3; D gene: TRBD2; CDR3 protein: CASSSGLAGRSTDTQYF; CDR3 DNA: TGTGCCAGCAGCTCCGGACTAGCGGGACGAAGCACAGATACGCAGTATTTT
clone size: NA; V gene: TRBV7-3; J gene: TRBJ2-5; D gene: TRBD1; CDR3 protein: CASSLTPGGETQYF; CDR3 DNA: TGTGCCAGCAGCTTAACCCCAGGGGGAGAGACCCAGTACTTC
clone size: few; V gene: TRBV10-3; J gene: TRBJ2-7; D gene: NA; CDR3 protein: CAISVDKQNEQYF; CDR3 DNA: TGTGCCATCAGTGTGGACAAACAAAACGAGCAGTACTTC
clone size: NA; V gene: TRBV5-4; J gene: TRBJ2-2; D gene: TRBD2; CDR3 protein: CASSQPSGLAGGPRTGELFF; CDR3 DNA: TGTGCCAGCAGTCAACCCTCGGGACTAGCGGGAGGGCCGCGCACCGGGGAGCTGTTTTTT
clone size: NA; V gene: TRBV7-3; J gene: TRBJ2-1; D gene: TRBD2; CDR3 protein: CASSSSLAGGGNEQFF; CDR3 DNA: TGTGCCAGCAGCTCCTCGCTAGCGGGAGGAGGAAATGAGCAGTTCTTC
clone size: NA; V gene: TRBV4-1; J gene: TRBJ2-7; D gene: NA; CDR3 protein: CASSQEAGTVSYEQYF; CDR3 DNA: TGCGCCAGCAGCCAAGAGGCGGGGACAGTTTCCTACGAGCAGTACTTC